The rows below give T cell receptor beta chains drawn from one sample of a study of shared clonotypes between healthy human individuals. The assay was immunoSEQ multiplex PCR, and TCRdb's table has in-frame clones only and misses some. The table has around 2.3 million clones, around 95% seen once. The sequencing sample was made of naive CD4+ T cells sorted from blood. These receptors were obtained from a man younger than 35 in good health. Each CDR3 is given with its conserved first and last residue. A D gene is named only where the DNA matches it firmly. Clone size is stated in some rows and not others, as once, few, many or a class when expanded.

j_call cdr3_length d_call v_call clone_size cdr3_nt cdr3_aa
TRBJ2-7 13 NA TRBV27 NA TGTGCCAGCAGTTTCCAGGGGCAATACGAGCAGTACTTC CASSFQGQYEQYF
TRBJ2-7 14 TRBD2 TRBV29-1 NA TGCAGCGTTCGCCCTAGCGGGAGCTCCTACGAGCAGTACTTC CSVRPSGSSYEQYF
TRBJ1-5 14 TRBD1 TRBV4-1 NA TGCGCCAGCAGCCCCGACAGGGCCAATCAGCCCCAGCATTTT CASSPDRANQPQHF
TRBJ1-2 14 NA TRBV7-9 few TGTGCCAGCAGCTTCACCGGGCTATCTGGTGGCTACACCTTC CASSFTGLSGGYTF
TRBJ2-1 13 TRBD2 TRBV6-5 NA TGTGCCAGCAGGAGGTCCAGGACTAGTGAGCAGTTCTTC CASRRSRTSEQFF
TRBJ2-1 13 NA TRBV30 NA TGTGCCTACACCGGGCCTAGTTACAATGAGCAGTTCTTC CAYTGPSYNEQFF
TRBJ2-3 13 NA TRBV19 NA TGTGCCACTACGGAAACTAGCACAGATACGCAGTATTTT CATTETSTDTQYF
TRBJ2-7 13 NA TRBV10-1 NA TGCGCCAGCAGTGGCTGGACATTCGGCGAGCAGTACTTC CASSGWTFGEQYF
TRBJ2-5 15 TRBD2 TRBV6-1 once TGTGCCAGCACGGGACTACCTGGAGCCCAAGAGACCCAGTACTTC CASTGLPGAQETQYF
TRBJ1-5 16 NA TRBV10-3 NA TGTGCCATCAGTGAGTCGGGCAGGGTGCTGGATCAGCCCCAGCATTTT CAISESGRVLDQPQHF
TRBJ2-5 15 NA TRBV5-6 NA TGTGCCAGCAGCTTGGCGGGGGGCGACCGGGAGACCCAGTACTTC CASSLAGGDRETQYF
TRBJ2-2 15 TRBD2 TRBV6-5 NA TGTGCCAGCAGCACGACACTAGCGGGCACCGGGGAGCTGTTTTTT CASSTTLAGTGELFF
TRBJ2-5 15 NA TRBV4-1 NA TGCGCCAGCAGCAAAGGAGATGACAGGTCCGCGACCCAGTACTTC CASSKGDDRSATQYF
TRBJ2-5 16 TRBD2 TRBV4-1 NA TGCGCCAGCAGCCAGCTAGCGGGGGGTTTAGTTGAGACCCAGTACTTC CASSQLAGGLVETQYF
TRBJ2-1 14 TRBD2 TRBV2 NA TGTGCCAGCCTTAGCGGGAGTTCCTACAATGAGCAGTTCTTC CASLSGSSYNEQFF
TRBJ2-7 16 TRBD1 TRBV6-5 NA TGTGCCAGCAGTTCCCCGACGGGACAGGGTCCCTACGAGCAGTACTTC CASSSPTGQGPYEQYF
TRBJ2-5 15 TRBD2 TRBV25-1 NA TGTGCCAGCAGTGTAGCTAGCGGGGGAAGTGAGACCCAGTACTTC CASSVASGGSETQYF
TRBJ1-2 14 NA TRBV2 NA TGTGCCAGCAGTGAGCGGGGAGGCCACCATGGCTACACCTTC CASSERGGHHGYTF
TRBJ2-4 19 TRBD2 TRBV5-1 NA TGCGCCAGCAGCGCAACCGGGACTAGCGGGAGGGAGACCAAAAACATTCAGTACTTC CASSATGTSGRETKNIQYF
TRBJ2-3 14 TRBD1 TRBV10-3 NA TGTGCCACCGGACAGGAGCCAAGACCAGATACGCAGTATTTT CATGQEPRPDTQYF
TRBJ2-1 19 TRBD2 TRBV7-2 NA TGTGCCAGCAGTCTAGGGTCTAGCGGGACACATAGAATATACAATGAGCAGTTCTTC CASSLGSSGTHRIYNEQFF
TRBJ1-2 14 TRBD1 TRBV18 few TGTGCCAGCTCACTATCGACAGGGAACTATGGCTACACCTTC CASSLSTGNYGYTF
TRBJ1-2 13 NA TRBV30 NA TGTGCCTGGAGCCCAGGAGCTAACTATGGCTACACCTTC CAWSPGANYGYTF
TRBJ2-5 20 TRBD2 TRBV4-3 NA TGCGCCAGCAGCCAAGATCTTGGAGGACTAGCGGGAGGGCCCCCAAGGACCCAGTACTTC CASSQDLGGLAGGPPRTQYF
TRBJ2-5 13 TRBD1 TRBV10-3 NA TGTGCCATCAGTGCCGCAGGGGGAGAGACCCAGTACTTC CAISAAGGETQYF
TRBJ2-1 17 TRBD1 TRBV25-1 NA TGTGCCAGCAGTGAAGGACCCGGACAGGGACCCCTCAATGAGCAGTTCTTC CASSEGPGQGPLNEQFF
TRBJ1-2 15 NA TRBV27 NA TGTGCCACCGCGGAAGGGGGGGCTTTTAACTATGGCTACACCTTC CATAEGGAFNYGYTF
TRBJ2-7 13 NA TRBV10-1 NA TGCGCCAGCAGTGAGTCAAAGGAACGGCGGCAGTACTTC CASSESKERRQYF
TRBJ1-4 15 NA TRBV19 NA TGTGCCAGTAGTATATCAGTAAGAATTAATGAAAAACTGTTTTTT CASSISVRINEKLFF